This record covers a single T cell receptor beta chain. This clone was detected once. The antigen it binds to is not known. Qualities for individual bases were not recorded, and no much larger clone is one base off. The data were obtained in a study of blood T cell repertoires in COVID-19 (dated by TCRdb to 2020 to 2021). Notes on the research overall: Samples covering the acute and convalescent phases of COVID-19 were provided by collaborators in the United States, Italy and Spain. The prospective study material was composed of cDNA or gDNA derived from T cells, B-cell-depleted T cells, or PBMCs. The dataset comprised deeply sampled blood TCRbeta repertoires from subjects exposed to, actively infected with, or recovered from COVID-19. The repertoires were made available in a free public database intended to serve as a resource for research on the immune response to SARS-CoV-2. The samples were drawn from the first 160 participants of the ongoing ImmuneRACE study and from over 950 subjects provided by 6 global collaborators. Nearly every sample came with metadata listing a de-identified subject ID, COVID-19 status, age in years and sex. Where HLA class I and class II types were available, the types were taken from metadata supplied by the sample provider, not from assay-based typing. Study-wide findings and limitations: The quantity of clinical and demographic metadata differed by source and by participant and was supplied without curation.

From its cysteine to its phenylalanine, the CDR3 spans 17 amino acids. The kept DNA is CDR3 alone, 51 bases in frame from the first base. For this chain, trimming is 0 bases at the V end and 2 bases at the J end, and the number of junction bases without a gene match is 4. CDR1 and CDR2, per the germline V gene, are MNHEY and SVGEGT. Whole blood was collected in K2EDTA tubes by collaborating institutions according to the institutions' own protocols. For TCRbeta analysis, collaborators shipped samples in one of three forms: frozen whole blood, isolated PBMCs, or DNA extracted from either of those sample types. TCRbeta CDR3 regions were amplified from genomic DNA using the immunoSEQ Assay, a bias-controlled multiplex PCR. The study's processing was this. Within the assay, amplification of reference gene primers was used to estimate how many nucleated cells each sample contained. To quantify the absolute abundance of each unique TCRbeta CDR3 rearrangement, sequence reads were collapsed and filtered. Productive Simpson clonality was computed per sample as the square root of Simpson's diversity index over productive rearrangements. TCRdb obtained this table from immuneACCESS and retained in-frame rearrangements with V and J assigned. These tables miss some clones; where compared with another copy, unresolved V genes account for less than half of the shortfall, and the remainder is unexplained. The V and J calls and clone size were taken over from that table, and D and trimming were inferred from the DNA. A total of about 160,000 clones appear in this sample, about 86% of them only once. Of the sample, roughly 7% falls within the top ten clones.

The chain is encoded by TRBV6-2 or TRBV6-3 joined to TRBJ2-3, and 11 bases in between align with TRBD2. The origin of this receptor is a man aged 50-59 years with active or convalescent COVID-19. Sequenced: peripheral blood. The CDR3 protein is CASSYSTSGIYTDTQYF. The bases are TGTGCCAGCAGTTACTCGACTAGCGGGATTTACACAGATACGCAGTATTTT.